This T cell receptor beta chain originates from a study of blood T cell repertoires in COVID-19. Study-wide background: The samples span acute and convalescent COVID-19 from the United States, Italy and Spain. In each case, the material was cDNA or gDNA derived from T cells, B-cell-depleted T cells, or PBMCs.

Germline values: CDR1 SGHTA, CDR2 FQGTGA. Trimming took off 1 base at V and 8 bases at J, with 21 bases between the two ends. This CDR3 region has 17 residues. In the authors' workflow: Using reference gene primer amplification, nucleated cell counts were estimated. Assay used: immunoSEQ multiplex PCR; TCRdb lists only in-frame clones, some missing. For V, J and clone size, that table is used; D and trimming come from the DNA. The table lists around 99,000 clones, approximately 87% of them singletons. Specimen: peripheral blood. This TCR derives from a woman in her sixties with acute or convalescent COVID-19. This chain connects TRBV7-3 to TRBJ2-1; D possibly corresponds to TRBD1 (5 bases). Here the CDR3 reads CASSLKRGKRSGDEQFF. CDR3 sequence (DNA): TGTGCCAGCAGCTTAAAAAGGGGCAAAAGGTCGGGCGATGAGCAGTTCTTC.